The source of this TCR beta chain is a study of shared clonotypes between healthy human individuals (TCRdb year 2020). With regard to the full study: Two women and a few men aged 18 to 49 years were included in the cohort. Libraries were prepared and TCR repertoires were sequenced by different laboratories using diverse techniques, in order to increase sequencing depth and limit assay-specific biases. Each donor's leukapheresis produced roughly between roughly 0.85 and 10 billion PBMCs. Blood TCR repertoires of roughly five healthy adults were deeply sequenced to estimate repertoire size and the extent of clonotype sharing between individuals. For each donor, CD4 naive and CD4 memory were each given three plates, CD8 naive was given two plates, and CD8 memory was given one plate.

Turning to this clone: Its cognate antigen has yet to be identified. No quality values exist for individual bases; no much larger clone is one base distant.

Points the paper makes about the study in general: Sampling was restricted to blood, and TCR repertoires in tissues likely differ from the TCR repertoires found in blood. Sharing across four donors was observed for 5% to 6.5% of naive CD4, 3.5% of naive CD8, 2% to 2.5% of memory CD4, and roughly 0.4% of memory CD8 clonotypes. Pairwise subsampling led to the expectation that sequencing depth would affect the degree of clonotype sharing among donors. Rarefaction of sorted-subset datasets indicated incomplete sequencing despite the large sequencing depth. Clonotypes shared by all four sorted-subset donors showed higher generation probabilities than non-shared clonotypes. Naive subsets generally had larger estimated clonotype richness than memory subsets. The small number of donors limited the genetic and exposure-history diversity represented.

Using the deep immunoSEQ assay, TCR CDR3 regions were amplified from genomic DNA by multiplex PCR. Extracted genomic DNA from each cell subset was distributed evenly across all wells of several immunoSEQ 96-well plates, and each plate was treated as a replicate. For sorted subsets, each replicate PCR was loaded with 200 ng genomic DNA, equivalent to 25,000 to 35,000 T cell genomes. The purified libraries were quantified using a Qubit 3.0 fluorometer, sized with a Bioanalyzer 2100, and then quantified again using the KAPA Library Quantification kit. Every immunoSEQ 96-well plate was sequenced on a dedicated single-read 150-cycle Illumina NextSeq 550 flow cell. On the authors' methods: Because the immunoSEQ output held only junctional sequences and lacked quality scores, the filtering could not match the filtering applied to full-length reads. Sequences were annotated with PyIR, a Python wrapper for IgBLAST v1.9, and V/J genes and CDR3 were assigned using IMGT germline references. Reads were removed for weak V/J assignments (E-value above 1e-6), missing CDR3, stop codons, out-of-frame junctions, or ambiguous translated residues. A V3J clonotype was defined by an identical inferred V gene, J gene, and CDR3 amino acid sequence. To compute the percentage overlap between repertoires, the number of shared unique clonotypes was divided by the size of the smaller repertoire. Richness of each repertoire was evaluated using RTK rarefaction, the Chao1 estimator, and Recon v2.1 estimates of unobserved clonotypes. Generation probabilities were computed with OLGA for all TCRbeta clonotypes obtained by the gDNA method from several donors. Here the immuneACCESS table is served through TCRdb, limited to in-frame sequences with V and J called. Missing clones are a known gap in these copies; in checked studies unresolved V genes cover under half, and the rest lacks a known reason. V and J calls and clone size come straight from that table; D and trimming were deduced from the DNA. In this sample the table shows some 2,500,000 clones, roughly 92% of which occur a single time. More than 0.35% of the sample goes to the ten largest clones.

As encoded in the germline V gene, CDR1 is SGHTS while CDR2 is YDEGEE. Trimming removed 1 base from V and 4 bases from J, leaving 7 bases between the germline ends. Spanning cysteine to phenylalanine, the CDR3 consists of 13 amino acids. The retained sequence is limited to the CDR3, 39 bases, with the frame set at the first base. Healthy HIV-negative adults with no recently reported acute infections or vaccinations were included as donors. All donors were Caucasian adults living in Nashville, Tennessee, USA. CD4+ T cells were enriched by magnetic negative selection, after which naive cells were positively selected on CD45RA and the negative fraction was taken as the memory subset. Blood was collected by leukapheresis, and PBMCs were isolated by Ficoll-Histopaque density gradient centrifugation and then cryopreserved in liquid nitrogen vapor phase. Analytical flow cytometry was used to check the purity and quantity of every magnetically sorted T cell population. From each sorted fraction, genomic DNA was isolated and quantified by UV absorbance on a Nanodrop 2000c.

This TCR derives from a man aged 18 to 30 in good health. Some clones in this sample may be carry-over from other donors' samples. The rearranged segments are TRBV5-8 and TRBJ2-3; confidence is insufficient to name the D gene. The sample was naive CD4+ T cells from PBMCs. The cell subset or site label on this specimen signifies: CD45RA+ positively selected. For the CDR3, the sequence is CASSLIGPDTQYF. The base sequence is TGTGCCAGCAGCTTGATTGGGCCAGATACGCAGTATTTT.